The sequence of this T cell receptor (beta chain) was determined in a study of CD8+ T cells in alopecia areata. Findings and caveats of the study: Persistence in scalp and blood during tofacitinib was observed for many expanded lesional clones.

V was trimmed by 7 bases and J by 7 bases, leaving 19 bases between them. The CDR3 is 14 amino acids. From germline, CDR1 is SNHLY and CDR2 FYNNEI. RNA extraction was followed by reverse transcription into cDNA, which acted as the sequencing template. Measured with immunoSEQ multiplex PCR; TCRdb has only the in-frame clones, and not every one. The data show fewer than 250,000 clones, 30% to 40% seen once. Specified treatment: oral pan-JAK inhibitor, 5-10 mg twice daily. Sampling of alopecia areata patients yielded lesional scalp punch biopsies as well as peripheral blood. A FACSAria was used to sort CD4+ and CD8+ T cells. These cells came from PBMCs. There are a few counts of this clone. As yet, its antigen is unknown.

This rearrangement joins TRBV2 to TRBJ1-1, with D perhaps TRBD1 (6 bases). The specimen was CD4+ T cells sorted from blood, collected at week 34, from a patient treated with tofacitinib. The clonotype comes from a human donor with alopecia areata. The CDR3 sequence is CASNAEQGKGEAFF. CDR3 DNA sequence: TGTGCCAGCAATGCCGAACAGGGTAAGGGTGAAGCTTTCTTT.